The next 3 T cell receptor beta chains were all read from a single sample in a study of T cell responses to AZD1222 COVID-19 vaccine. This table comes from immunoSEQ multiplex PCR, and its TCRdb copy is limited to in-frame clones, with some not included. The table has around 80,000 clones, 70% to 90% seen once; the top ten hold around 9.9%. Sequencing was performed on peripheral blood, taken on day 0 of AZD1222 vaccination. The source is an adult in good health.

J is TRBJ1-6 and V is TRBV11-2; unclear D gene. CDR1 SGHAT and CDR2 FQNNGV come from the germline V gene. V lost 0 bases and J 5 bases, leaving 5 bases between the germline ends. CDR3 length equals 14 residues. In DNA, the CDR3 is TGTGCCAGCAGCTTAGAACCCGATAATTCACCCCTCCACTTT. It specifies CASSLEPDNSPLHF. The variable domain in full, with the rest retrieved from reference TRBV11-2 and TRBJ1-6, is EAGVAQSPRYKIIEKRQSVAFWCNPISGHATLYWYQQILGQGPKLLIQFQNNGVVDDSQLPKDRFSAERLKGVDSTLKIQPAKLEDSAVYLCASSLEPDNSPLHFGNGTRLTVT.

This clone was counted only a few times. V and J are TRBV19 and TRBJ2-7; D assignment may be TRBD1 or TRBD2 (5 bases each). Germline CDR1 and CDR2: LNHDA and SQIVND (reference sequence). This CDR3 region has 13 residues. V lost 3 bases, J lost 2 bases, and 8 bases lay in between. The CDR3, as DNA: TGTGCCAGTAGTATGGGGGTGGCCTACGAGCAGTACTTC. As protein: CASSMGVAYEQYF.

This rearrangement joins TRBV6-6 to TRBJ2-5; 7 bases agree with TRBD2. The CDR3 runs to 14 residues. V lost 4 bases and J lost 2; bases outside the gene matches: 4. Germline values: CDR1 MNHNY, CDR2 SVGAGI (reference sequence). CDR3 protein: CASSSAGRQETQYF. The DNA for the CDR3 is TGTGCCAGCAGTTCAGCGGGGAGACAAGAGACCCAGTACTTC.